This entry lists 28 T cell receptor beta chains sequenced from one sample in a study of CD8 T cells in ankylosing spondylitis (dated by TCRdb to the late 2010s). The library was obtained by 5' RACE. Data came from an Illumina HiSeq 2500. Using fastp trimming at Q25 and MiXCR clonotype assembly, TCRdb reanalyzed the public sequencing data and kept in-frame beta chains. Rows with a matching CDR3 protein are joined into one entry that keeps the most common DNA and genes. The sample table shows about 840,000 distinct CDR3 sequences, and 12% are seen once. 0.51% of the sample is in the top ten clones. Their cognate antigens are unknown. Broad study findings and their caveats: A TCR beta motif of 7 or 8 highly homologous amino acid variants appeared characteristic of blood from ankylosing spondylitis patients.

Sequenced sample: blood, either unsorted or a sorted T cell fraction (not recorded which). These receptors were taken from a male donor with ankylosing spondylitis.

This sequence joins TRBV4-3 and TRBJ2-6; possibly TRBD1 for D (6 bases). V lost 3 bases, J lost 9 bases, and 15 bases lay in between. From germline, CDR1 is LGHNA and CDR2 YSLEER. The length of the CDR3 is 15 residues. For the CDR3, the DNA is TGCGCCAGCAGCCAGGGTGGACAGATTCTCAACGTCCTGACTTTC. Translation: CASSQGGQILNVLTF.

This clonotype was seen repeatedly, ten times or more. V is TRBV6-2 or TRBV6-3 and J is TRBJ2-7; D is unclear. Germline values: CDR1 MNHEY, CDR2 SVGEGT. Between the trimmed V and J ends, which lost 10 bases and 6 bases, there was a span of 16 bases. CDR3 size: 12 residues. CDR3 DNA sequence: TGTGCCACCACGGCCTACGGGCCCGAGCAGTACTTC. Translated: CATTAYGPEQYF.

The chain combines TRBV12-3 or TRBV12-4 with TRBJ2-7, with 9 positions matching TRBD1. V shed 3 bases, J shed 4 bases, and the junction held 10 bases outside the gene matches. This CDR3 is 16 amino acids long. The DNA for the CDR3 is TGTGCCAGCAGTTTGATTGGGACAGGGCTAATTTACGAGCAGTACTTC. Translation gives CASSLIGTGLIYEQYF.

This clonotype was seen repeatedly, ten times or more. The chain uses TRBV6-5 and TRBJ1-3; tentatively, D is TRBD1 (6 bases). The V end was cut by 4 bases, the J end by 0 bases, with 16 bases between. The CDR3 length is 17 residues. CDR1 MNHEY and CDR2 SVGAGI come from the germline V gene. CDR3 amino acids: CASSSPQGVGSGNTIYF. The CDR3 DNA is TGTGCCAGCAGTTCCCCACAGGGAGTCGGCTCTGGAAACACCATATATTTT.

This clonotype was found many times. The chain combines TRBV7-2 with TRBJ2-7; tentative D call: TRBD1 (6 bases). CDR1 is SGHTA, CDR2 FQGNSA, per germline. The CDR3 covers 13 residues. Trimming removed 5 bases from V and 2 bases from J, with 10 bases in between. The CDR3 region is CASSTPGAYEQYF. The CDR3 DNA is TGTGCCAGCAGCACCCCAGGGGCCTACGAGCAGTACTTC. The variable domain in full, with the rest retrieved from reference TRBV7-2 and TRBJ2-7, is GAGVSQSPSNKVTEKGKDVELRCDPISGHTALYWYRQSLGQGLEFLIYFQGNSAPDKSGLPSDRFSAERTGGSVSTLTIQRTQQEDSAVYLCASSTPGAYEQYFGPGTRLTVT.

The CDR3 loop is CASGIDPNSPLHF. DNA for the CDR3: TGTGCCAGCGGGATCGACCCAAATTCACCCCTCCACTTT. The chain carries TRBV6-1 and TRBJ1-6; D gene unclear. The V gene's germline CDR1 is MNHNS and CDR2 SASEGT. The ends were cut back, 8 bases at V and 7 bases at J, with 12 bases in the middle. The CDR3 contains 13 residues.

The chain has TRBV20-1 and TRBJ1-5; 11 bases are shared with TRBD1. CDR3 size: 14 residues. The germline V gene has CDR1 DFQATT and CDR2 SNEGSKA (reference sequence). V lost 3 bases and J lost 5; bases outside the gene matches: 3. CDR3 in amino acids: CSASGDRGYQPQHF. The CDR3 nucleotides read TGCAGTGCTAGTGGGGACAGGGGGTATCAGCCCCAGCATTTT.

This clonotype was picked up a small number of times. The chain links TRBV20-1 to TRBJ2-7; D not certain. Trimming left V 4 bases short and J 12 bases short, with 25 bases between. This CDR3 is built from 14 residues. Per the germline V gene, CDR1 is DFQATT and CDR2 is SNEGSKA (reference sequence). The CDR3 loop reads CSATQTQEVGRAYF. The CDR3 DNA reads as TGCAGTGCTACCCAAACCCAGGAAGTTGGGCGAGCGTACTTC.

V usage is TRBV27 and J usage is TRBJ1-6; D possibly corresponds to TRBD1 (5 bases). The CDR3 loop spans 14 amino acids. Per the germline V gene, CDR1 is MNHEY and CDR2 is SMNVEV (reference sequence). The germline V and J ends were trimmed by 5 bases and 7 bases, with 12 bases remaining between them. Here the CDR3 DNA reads TGTGCCAGCAGTAACCGGGACCGGAATTCACCCCTCCACTTT. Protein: CASSNRDRNSPLHF.

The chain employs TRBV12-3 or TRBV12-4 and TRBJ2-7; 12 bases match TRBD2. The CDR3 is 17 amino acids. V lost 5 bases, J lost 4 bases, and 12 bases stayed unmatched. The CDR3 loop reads CASSPASGGGTAYEQYF. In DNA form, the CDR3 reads TGTGCCAGCAGTCCCGCTAGCGGGGGGGGCACCGCGTACGAGCAGTACTTC.

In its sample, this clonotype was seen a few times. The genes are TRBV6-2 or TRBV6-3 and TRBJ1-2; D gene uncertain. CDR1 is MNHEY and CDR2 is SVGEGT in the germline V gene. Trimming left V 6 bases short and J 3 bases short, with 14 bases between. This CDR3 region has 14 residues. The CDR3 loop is CASRTEEIDYGYTF. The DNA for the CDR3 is TGTGCCAGCAGAACGGAGGAGATAGACTATGGCTACACCTTC.

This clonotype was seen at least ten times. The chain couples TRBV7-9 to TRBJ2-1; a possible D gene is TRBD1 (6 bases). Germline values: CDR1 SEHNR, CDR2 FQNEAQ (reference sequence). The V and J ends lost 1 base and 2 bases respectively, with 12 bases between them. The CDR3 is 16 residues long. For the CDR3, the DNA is TGTGCCAGCAGCTTAGGGTCCGGGACAACCTACAATGAGCAGTTCTTC. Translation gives CASSLGSGTTYNEQFF.

The CDR3 region is CSARMTRGTDTQYF. The CDR3 DNA is TGCAGTGCTAGAATGACGAGGGGCACAGATACGCAGTATTTT. The gene calls are TRBV20-1 and TRBJ2-3; a possible D gene is TRBD2 (5 bases). V was clipped by 2 bases and J by 1 base, with 10 bases between them. This CDR3 is built from 14 residues. The V gene's germline CDR1 is DFQATT and CDR2 SNEGSKA (reference sequence).

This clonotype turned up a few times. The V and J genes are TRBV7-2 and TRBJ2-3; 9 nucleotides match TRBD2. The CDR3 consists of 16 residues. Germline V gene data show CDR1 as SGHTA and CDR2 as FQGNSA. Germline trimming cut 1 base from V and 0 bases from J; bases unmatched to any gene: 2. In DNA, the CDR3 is TGTGCCAGCAGCTTAGAGAGCGGGGGGAGCACAGATACGCAGTATTTT. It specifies CASSLESGGSTDTQYF.

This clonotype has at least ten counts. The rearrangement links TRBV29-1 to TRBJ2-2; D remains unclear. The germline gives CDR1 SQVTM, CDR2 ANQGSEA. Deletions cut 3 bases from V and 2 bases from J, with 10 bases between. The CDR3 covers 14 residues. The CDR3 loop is CSVEVWGNTGELFF. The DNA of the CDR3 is TGCAGCGTTGAGGTCTGGGGTAACACCGGGGAGCTGTTTTTT.

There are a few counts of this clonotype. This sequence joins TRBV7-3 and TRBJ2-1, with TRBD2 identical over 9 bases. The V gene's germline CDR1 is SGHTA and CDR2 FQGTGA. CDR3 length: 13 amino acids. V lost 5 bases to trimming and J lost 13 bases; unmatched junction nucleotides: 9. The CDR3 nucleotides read TGTGCCAGCAGCGCGCCGGGACTAGCAGACCAGTTCTTC. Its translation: CASSAPGLADQFF.

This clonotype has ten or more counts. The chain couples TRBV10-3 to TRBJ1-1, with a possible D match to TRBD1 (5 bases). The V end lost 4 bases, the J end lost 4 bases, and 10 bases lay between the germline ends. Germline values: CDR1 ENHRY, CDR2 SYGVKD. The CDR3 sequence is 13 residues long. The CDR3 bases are TGTGCCATCAGTGGAAGGGGTGGCACTGAAGCTTTCTTT. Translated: CAISGRGGTEAFF.

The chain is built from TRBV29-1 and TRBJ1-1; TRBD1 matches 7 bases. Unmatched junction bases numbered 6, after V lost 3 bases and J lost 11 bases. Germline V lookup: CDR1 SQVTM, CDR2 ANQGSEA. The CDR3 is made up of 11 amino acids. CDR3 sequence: CSVEPEQGAFF. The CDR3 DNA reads TGCAGCGTTGAGCCAGAACAGGGGGCTTTCTTT.

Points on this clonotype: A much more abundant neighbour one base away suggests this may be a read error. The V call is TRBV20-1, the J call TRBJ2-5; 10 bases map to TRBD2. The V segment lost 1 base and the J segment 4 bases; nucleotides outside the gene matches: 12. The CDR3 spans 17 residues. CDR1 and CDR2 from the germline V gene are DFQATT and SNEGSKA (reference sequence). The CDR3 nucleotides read TGCAGTGCTAGAGTACCTAGCGGGAGAGGACGAAGAGAGACCCAGTACTTC. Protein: CSARVPSGRGRRETQYF.

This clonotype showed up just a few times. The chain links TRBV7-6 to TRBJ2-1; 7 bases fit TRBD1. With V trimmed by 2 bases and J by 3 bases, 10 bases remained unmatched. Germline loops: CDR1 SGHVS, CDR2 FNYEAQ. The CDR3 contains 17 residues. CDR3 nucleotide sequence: TGTGCCAGCAGCTTAAGGCCGACAGGGCTGAGCTACAATGAGCAGTTCTTC. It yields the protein CASSLRPTGLSYNEQFF. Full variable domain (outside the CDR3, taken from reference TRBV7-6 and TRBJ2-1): GAGVSQSPRYKVTKRGQDVALRCDPISGHVSLYWYRQALGQGPEFLTYFNYEAQQDKSGLPNDRFSAERPEGSISTLTIQRTEQRDSAMYRCASSLRPTGLSYNEQFFGPGTRLTVL.

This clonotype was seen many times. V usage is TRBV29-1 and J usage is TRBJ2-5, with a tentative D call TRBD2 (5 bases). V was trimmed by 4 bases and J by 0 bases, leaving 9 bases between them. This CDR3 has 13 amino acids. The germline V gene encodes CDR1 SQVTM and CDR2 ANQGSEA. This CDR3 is CSVAPGYQETQYF. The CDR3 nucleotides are TGCAGCGTTGCCCCGGGGTACCAAGAGACCCAGTACTTC.

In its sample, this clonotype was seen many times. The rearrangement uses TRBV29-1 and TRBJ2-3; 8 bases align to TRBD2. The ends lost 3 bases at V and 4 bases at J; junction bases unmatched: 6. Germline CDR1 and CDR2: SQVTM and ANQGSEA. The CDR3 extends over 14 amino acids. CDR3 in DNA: TGCAGCGTTGATGCTAGCGGGTATGCAGATACGCAGTATTTT. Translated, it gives CSVDASGYADTQYF.

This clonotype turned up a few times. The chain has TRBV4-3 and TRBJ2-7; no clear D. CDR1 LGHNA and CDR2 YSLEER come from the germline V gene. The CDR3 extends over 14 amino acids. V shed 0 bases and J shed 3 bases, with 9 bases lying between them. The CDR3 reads CASSQERRSYEQYF. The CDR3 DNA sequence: TGCGCCAGCAGCCAAGAACGACGGAGCTACGAGCAGTACTTC.

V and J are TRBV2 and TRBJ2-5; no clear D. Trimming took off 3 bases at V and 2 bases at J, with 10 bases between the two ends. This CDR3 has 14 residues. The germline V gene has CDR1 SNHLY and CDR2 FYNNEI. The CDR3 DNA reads TGTGCCAGCAGTGATGGCAGGTCACAAGAGACCCAGTACTTC. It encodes CASSDGRSQETQYF. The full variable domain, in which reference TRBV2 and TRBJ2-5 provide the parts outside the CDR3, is EPEVTQTPSHQVTQMGQEVILRCVPISNHLYFYWYRQILGQKVEFLVSFYNNEISEKSEIFDDQFSVERPDGSNFTLKIRSTKLEDSAMYFCASSDGRSQETQYFGPGTRLLVL.

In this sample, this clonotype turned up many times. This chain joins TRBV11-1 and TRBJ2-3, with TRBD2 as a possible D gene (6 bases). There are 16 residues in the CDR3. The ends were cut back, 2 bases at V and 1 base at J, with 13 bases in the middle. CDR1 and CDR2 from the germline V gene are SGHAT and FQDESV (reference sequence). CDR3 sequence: CASSLRRRGGTDTQYF. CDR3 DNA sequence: TGTGCCAGCAGCTTACGGCGGAGGGGAGGCACAGATACGCAGTATTTT. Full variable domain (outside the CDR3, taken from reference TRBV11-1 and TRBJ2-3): EAEVAQSPRYKITEKSQAVAFWCDPISGHATLYWYRQILGQGPELLVQFQDESVVDDSQLPKDRFSAERLKGVDSTLKIQPAELGDSAMYLCASSLRRRGGTDTQYFGPGTRLTVL.

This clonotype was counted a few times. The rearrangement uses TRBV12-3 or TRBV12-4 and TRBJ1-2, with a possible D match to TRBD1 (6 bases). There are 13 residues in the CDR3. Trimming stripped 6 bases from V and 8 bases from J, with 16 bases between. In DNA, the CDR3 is TGTGCCAGCAGGGGACAAGGGGCTTGGGGCTACACCTTC. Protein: CASRGQGAWGYTF.

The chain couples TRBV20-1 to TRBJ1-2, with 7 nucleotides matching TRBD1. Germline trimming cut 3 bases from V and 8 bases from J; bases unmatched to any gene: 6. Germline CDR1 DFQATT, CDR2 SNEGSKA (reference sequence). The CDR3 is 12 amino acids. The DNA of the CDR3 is TGCAGTGCTAGCCGCCAGGGGGTGGGCTACACCTTC. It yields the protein CSASRQGVGYTF.

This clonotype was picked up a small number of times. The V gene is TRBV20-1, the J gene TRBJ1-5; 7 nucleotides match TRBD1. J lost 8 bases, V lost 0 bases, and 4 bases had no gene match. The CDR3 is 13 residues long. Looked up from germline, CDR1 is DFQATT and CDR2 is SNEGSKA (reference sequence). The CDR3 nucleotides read TGCAGTGCTAGAGACGGACAGGTGAAGCCCCAGCATTTT. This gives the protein CSARDGQVKPQHF.